One sample yielded the 25 T cell receptor beta chains listed below, sequenced in a study of T cells after yellow fever vaccination. TCRdb used MiXCR to reprocess the 5' RACE reads, holding one entry per CDR3 protein. The sample includes around 600,000 distinct CDR3 sequences, 9% to 15% of them seen just once. The sequencing here drew on PBMCs, taken on the day of the yellow fever booster vaccination. These receptor sequences come from a young man who received the YFV17D yellow fever vaccine.

This rearrangement joins TRBV29-1 to TRBJ2-5; 9 positions agree with TRBD1. This CDR3 has 13 amino acids. Germline trimming cut 4 bases from V and 4 bases from J; bases unmatched to any gene: 4. Germline V gene lookup returns CDR1 SQVTM and CDR2 ANQGSEA. The CDR3 DNA sequence: TGCAGCGTTGGCCCGGGACAGGGAGAGACCCAGTACTTC. As protein: CSVGPGQGETQYF.

This chain uses TRBV30 with TRBJ2-2; D could derive from TRBD1 or TRBD2 (5 bases each). Trimming cost V 5 bases and J 0 bases, with 10 bases left between them. Germline assignment: CDR1 GTSNPN and CDR2 SVGIG (reference sequence). This CDR3 has 14 amino acids. Here the CDR3 reads CAWEGQANTGELFF. In DNA, the CDR3 is TGTGCCTGGGAGGGGCAAGCGAACACCGGGGAGCTGTTTTTT.

This clonotype occurred a few times. The chain carries TRBV5-4 and TRBJ2-4; no firm D call. Between the trimmed V and J ends, which lost 3 bases and 11 bases, there was a span of 15 bases. The V gene's germline CDR1 is SGHNT and CDR2 YYREEE (reference sequence). This CDR3 comprises 13 residues. This CDR3 reads CASSWSQVGVQYF. DNA for the CDR3: TGTGCCAGCAGCTGGTCCCAGGTCGGTGTTCAGTACTTC.

The V and J genes are TRBV19 and TRBJ1-2, with a weak D call TRBD1 (6 bases). V was cut by 6 bases and J by 4 bases, with 18 bases left in between. In germline, CDR1 is LNHDA, CDR2 SQIVND (reference sequence). CDR3 length: 15 residues. The chain's CDR3 is CASRTGQNIPYGYTF. The CDR3 DNA is TGTGCCAGTAGAACGGGACAAAATATACCCTATGGCTACACCTTC. The whole variable domain, remainder taken from reference TRBV19 and TRBJ1-2, is DGGITQSPKYLFRKEGQNVTLSCEQNLNHDAMYWYRQDPGQGLRLIYYSQIVNDFQKGDIAEGYSVSREKKESFPLTVTSAQKNPTAFYLCASRTGQNIPYGYTFGSGTRLTVV.

Many counts were recorded for this clonotype. The V gene is TRBV29-1, the J gene TRBJ1-3; D might be TRBD1 (5 bases). V was trimmed by 4 bases and J by 0 bases, leaving 13 bases between them. Germline V gene lookup returns CDR1 SQVTM and CDR2 ANQGSEA. This CDR3 region has 15 residues. CDR3 sequence reads: CSVVLQANSGNTIYF. The CDR3 DNA reads TGCAGCGTTGTTTTACAGGCCAACTCTGGAAACACCATATATTTT.

The chain uses TRBV20-1 and TRBJ1-2; TRBD1 matches at 9 bases. J was trimmed by 8 bases and V by 0 bases; bases with no gene match: 4. The CDR3 extends over 13 amino acids. CDR1 and CDR2 (germline): DFQATT, SNEGSKA (reference sequence). The CDR3 is CSARDGDRAGYTF. In DNA, the CDR3 is TGCAGTGCTAGAGACGGGGACAGGGCGGGCTACACCTTC.

This clonotype came up many times. V and J are TRBV7-2 and TRBJ2-5, with a tentative D call TRBD2 (6 bases). The CDR3 covers 15 residues. The V end lost 4 bases, the J end lost 3 bases, and 15 bases lay between the germline ends. CDR1 and CDR2 (germline): SGHTA, FQGNSA. The CDR3 protein is CASSSAGLGEETQYF. CDR3 nucleotides: TGTGCCAGCAGCTCGGCGGGATTAGGGGAAGAGACCCAGTACTTC.

The genes are TRBV20-1 and TRBJ2-7; no definite D call. Trimming took off 6 bases at V and 2 bases at J, with 14 bases between the two ends. CDR1 and CDR2 (germline): DFQATT, SNEGSKA (reference sequence). This CDR3 contains 13 residues. Written as DNA, the CDR3 is TGCAGTGCCCCCCTACTCCCGGCCTACGAGCAGTACTTC. Its protein is CSAPLLPAYEQYF.

The chain couples TRBV5-4 to TRBJ1-1, with no clear D. This CDR3 is built from 17 residues. Trimming cost V 0 bases and J 5 bases, with 20 bases left between them. Germline V gene sequence: CDR1 SGHNT, CDR2 YYREEE (reference sequence). The CDR3 coding sequence is TGTGCCAGCAGCTTGGCAGCGTCCCCGGGGAGAGGGACTGAAGCTTTCTTT. Amino acid sequence: CASSLAASPGRGTEAFF.

Ten or more counts support this clonotype. The rearrangement uses TRBV5-5 and TRBJ2-1; D call uncertain. The V end lost 2 bases, the J end lost 8 bases, and 23 bases lay between the germline ends. The CDR3 is 17 residues long. The germline gives CDR1 SGHKS, CDR2 YYEKEE (reference sequence). The CDR3 nucleotides are TGTGCCAGCAGCTTACGGGCATGGCCATCCCCGGGCGATGAGCAGTTCTTC. Translating gives CASSLRAWPSPGDEQFF.

In its sample, this clonotype was seen a few times. The chain joins TRBV6-2 or TRBV6-3 to TRBJ1-3; no reliable D call. Trimming stripped 5 bases from V and 4 bases from J, with 15 bases between. Germline V gene sequence: CDR1 MNHEY, CDR2 SVGEGT. The CDR3 has 15 residues. The CDR3 sequence: CASSVKRSGGNTIYF. CDR3 DNA sequence: TGTGCCAGCAGTGTGAAGCGAAGCGGAGGAAACACCATATATTTT.

In this sample, this clonotype turned up a few times. The V and J genes are TRBV7-3 and TRBJ2-4; 10 nucleotides align to TRBD2. CDR3 size: 19 residues. Losses at the gene ends were 2 bases for V and 3 bases for J; bases not matched to a gene: 13. Germline CDR1 is SGHTA and CDR2 is FQGTGA. CDR3 region: CASSLFVLAGINNKNIQYF. Here the CDR3 DNA reads TGTGCCAGCAGCTTATTTGTACTAGCGGGAATAAATAACAAAAACATTCAGTACTTC.

This clonotype has only a few counts. The rearrangement links TRBV16 to TRBJ1-1, with 8 bases identical to TRBD1. J lost 4 bases, V lost 2 bases, and 3 bases had no gene match. This CDR3 has 14 residues. The germline V gene has CDR1 KGHSY and CDR2 FQNENV. CDR3 nucleotide sequence: TGTGCCAGCAGCCAACAGGGGGCGGGCACTGAAGCTTTCTTT. It encodes CASSQQGAGTEAFF.

The chain joins TRBV7-8 to TRBJ2-2, with D maybe TRBD2 (6 bases). Germline CDR1 reads SGHVS; CDR2 reads FQNEAQ. The CDR3 contains 15 residues. Trimming shortened V by 5 bases and J by 7 bases, and 17 bases separated the two germline ends. CDR3 in amino acids: CASSLRTGAGGELFF. The CDR3 nucleotides are TGTGCCAGCAGCCTTAGAACGGGAGCCGGCGGGGAGCTGTTTTTT. The full variable domain, rest sourced from reference TRBV7-8 and TRBJ2-2, is GAGVSQSPRYKVAKRGQDVALRCDPISGHVSLFWYQQALGQGPEFLTYFQNEAQLDKSGLPSDRFFAERPEGSVSTLKIQRTQQEDSAVYLCASSLRTGAGGELFFGEGSRLTVL.

This rearrangement joins TRBV27 to TRBJ2-7; D is tentatively TRBD1 or TRBD2 (5 bases each). Germline V gene data show CDR1 as MNHEY and CDR2 as SMNVEV (reference sequence). CDR3 length equals 14 residues. V was trimmed by 6 bases and J by 6 bases, leaving 18 bases between them. The CDR3 nucleotides read TGTGCCAGCAGGGGTCAAGGGACGGCCCTCGAGCAGTACTTC. Amino acid sequence: CASRGQGTALEQYF.

This clonotype showed up just a few times. The chain employs TRBV3-1 and TRBJ2-2; 9 bases align to TRBD2. The V and J ends lost 0 bases and 3 bases, in that order; junction bases with no gene match: 8. The CDR3 has 18 amino acids. Germline V gives CDR1 LGHDT, CDR2 YNNKEL (reference sequence). The CDR3 is CASSQDRLAGVYTGELFF. CDR3 DNA sequence: TGTGCCAGCAGCCAAGATCGTTTAGCGGGAGTATACACCGGGGAGCTGTTTTTT.

The chain joins TRBV5-6 to TRBJ2-1, with 7 bases fitting TRBD1. This CDR3 has 16 residues. Germline loops: CDR1 SGHDT, CDR2 YYEEEE. V lost 0 bases, J lost 7 bases, and 10 bases stayed unmatched. CDR3 region: CASSLEASTGWNEQFF. In DNA form, the CDR3 reads TGTGCCAGCAGCTTGGAAGCCTCGACAGGGTGGAATGAGCAGTTCTTC.

The chain has TRBV20-1 and TRBJ2-7; D is possibly TRBD1 (7 bases). Per germline, CDR1 DFQATT and CDR2 SNEGSKA (reference sequence). CDR3 length: 11 residues. CDR3 in amino acids: CSGGGRYEQYF. In nucleotides, the CDR3 is TGCAGCGGAGGGGGCCGGTACGAGCAGTACTTC.

This rearrangement joins TRBV7-9 to TRBJ1-1, with 8 positions matching TRBD1. Germline V gives CDR1 SEHNR, CDR2 FQNEAQ (reference sequence). The CDR3 totals 16 residues. V trimming: 5 bases; J trimming: 2 bases; junction bases outside the gene matches: 10. CDR3 DNA: TGTGCCAGCAGCCCCGGGACAGGTCAAGCAAACACTGAAGCTTTCTTT. It yields the protein CASSPGTGQANTEAFF.

This chain joins TRBV19 and TRBJ2-7; D perhaps matches TRBD1 (6 bases). Trimming left V 4 bases short and J 2 bases short, with 15 bases between. CDR3 length: 15 residues. Looked up from germline, CDR1 is LNHDA and CDR2 is SQIVND (reference sequence). The CDR3 DNA reads as TGTGCCAGTAGTAGCCGGGACACTCGAACCTACGAGCAGTACTTC. This sequence encodes CASSSRDTRTYEQYF.

This clonotype was counted a few times. The chain couples TRBV7-2 to TRBJ2-7; 11 bases map to TRBD2. Trimming cost V 2 bases and J 7 bases; bases outside gene matches: 10. Germline V CDR1 and CDR2: SGHTA, FQGNSA. This CDR3 has 16 amino acids. The CDR3: CASSLFSGREAGEQYF. The CDR3, as DNA: TGTGCCAGCAGCTTATTTAGCGGGAGGGAAGCAGGGGAGCAGTACTTC.

This clonotype appeared many times. The rearrangement joins TRBV12-3 or TRBV12-4 to TRBJ1-5; tentatively, D is TRBD1 (5 bases). The CDR3 spans 13 residues. Trimming left V 6 bases short and J 5 bases short, with 11 bases between. CDR3 nucleotides: TGTGCCAGCAGCCAGGGCCCCTATCAGCCCCAGCATTTT. It codes for CASSQGPYQPQHF.

The rearrangement uses TRBV20-1 and TRBJ2-4; perhaps D is TRBD1 or TRBD2 (5 bases each). Germline loops: CDR1 DFQATT, CDR2 SNEGSKA (reference sequence). The CDR3 extends over 17 amino acids. V lost 0 bases to trimming and J lost 1 base, with 16 bases between them. The CDR3 sequence: CSARDSVGVQAKNIQYF. The DNA of the CDR3 is TGCAGTGCTAGAGATTCAGTGGGGGTCCAGGCCAAAAACATTCAGTACTTC.

The sample holds many counts of this clonotype. The CDR3 here is CASSPGTAKNIQYF. CDR3 DNA sequence: TGTGCCAGCAGTCCCGGGACAGCTAAAAACATTCAGTACTTC. This chain links TRBV6-1 with TRBJ2-4, with 7 bases lining up with TRBD1. The CDR3 sequence is 14 residues long. The germline V gene has CDR1 MNHNS and CDR2 SASEGT. Trimming removed 5 bases from V and 4 bases from J; junction bases left unmatched: 5.

This clonotype was seen only a few times. V is TRBV27 and J is TRBJ1-2, with a possible D match to TRBD1 (5 bases). The germline CDR1 and CDR2 sequences are MNHEY and SMNVEV (reference sequence). V dropped 2 bases and J dropped 2 bases, with 18 bases sitting between them. The CDR3 covers 17 residues. Here the CDR3 reads CASSLRHTGPSNYGYTF. CDR3 coding DNA: TGTGCCAGCAGTTTAAGACATACGGGACCTAGCAACTATGGCTACACCTTC.